Below are 31 T cell receptor beta chains sequenced from a single sample in a study of blood T cell repertoires in COVID-19. Clones were sequenced by immunoSEQ multiplex PCR, and TCRdb holds only the in-frame ones, with some missing. This table has 250,000 to 400,000 clones, under 90% appearing once. Sequencing was carried out using peripheral blood. The source of these receptors is a woman in her 30s with COVID-19, enrolled during active disease.

CDR3 protein: CASSVASAPGNTIYF. CDR3 DNA sequence: TGTGCCAGCAGCGTAGCGTCAGCGCCTGGAAACACCATATATTTT. The rearrangement links TRBV9 to TRBJ1-3; D is unresolved. Per germline, CDR1 SGDLS and CDR2 YYNGEE. The CDR3 totals 15 residues. V lost 0 bases and J lost 2, with 9 bases in between.

The chain couples TRBV5-1 to TRBJ1-6; 10 nucleotides align to TRBD1. CDR1 is SGHRS and CDR2 is YFSETQ in the germline V gene. The CDR3 sequence is 15 residues long. V dropped 1 base and J dropped 8; count of bases not matched to a gene: 3. As DNA, the CDR3 is TGCGCCAGCAGCTTGTGGGGGACAGGGGATTCACCCCTCCACTTT. It translates to CASSLWGTGDSPLHF.

The genes are TRBV15 and TRBJ1-2; D unclear. From germline, CDR1 is LNHNV and CDR2 YYDKDF (reference sequence). The CDR3 extends over 14 amino acids. Deletions cut 0 bases from V and 4 bases from J, with 9 bases between. In DNA, the CDR3 is TGTGCCACCAGCAGAGAGGGAGGGTCCTATGGCTACACCTTC. Encoded protein: CATSREGGSYGYTF.

The chain employs TRBV9 and TRBJ1-2; D is unclear. V lost 0 bases and J lost 1, with 10 bases in between. Germline CDR1 and CDR2: SGDLS and YYNGEE. The CDR3 runs to 15 residues. This CDR3 is CASSVDDRLNYGYTF. In nucleotides, the CDR3 is TGTGCCAGCAGCGTAGATGACCGACTTAACTATGGCTACACCTTC.

In DNA form, the CDR3 reads TGTGCCAGCAGCCAAGGCGGGAGGGTTGACACCGGGGAGCTGTTTTTT. Translation: CASSQGGRVDTGELFF. This rearrangement joins TRBV3-1 (or the pseudogene TRBV3-2) to TRBJ2-2, with 9 bases matching TRBD2. The V gene's germline CDR1 is LGHDT and CDR2 YNNKEL (reference sequence). Trimming took 1 base from V and 3 from J; bases not matched to a gene: 3. The CDR3 is 16 amino acids.

The CDR3 DNA follows: TGCAGCGGCACGACGGACAGGGGTTTCACTGAAGCTTTCTTT. Translated: CSGTTDRGFTEAFF. The gene calls are TRBV29-1 and TRBJ1-1, with TRBD1 matching over 9 bases. The J segment lost 4 bases and the V segment lost 7 bases, leaving 10 bases of the junction unmatched. Germline assignment: CDR1 SQVTM and CDR2 ANQGSEA. The CDR3 has 14 amino acids.

The chain uses TRBV6-5 and TRBJ1-2; 8 positions agree with TRBD1. V dropped 4 bases and J dropped 2; count of bases not matched to a gene: 9. Germline V gene data show CDR1 as MNHEY and CDR2 as SVGAGI. This CDR3 spans 16 amino acids. Written as DNA, the CDR3 is TGTGCCAGCAGTTTATCCACCGGGACAGGAAACTATGGCTACACCTTC. Its protein product is CASSLSTGTGNYGYTF.

This chain joins TRBV5-4 and TRBJ1-2; D perhaps matches TRBD1 (5 bases). Germline V gives CDR1 SGHNT, CDR2 YYREEE (reference sequence). Trimming stripped 0 bases from V and 6 bases from J, with 12 bases between. CDR3 length: 14 residues. The CDR3 spells CASSLVGGEHGYTF. CDR3 nucleotides: TGTGCCAGCAGCTTGGTTGGAGGGGAGCATGGCTACACCTTC.

The J gene is TRBJ1-1, the V gene TRBV2; 7 bases map to TRBD1. The CDR3 has 13 residues. The germline V gene encodes CDR1 SNHLY and CDR2 FYNNEI. Losses at the gene ends were 8 bases for V and 0 bases for J; bases not matched to a gene: 3. CDR3: CASRQGLNTEAFF. CDR3 DNA sequence: TGTGCCAGCCGACAGGGTTTGAACACTGAAGCTTTCTTT.

This clone has just one count. The chain couples TRBV10-1 to TRBJ2-7; 8 nucleotides agree with TRBD1. There are 14 residues in the CDR3. Trimming removed 10 bases from V and 4 bases from J; junction bases left unmatched: 12. In germline, CDR1 is WNHNN, CDR2 SYGVQD (reference sequence). The CDR3 coding sequence is TGCGCCAACCAAGAACAGGGGGTTGGGTACGAGCAGTACTTC. Amino acid sequence: CANQEQGVGYEQYF.

As concerns this clone: A junction end diverges from the germline sequence, so it may reflect a read error. The chain employs TRBV5-1 and TRBJ2-3; 13 nucleotides agree with TRBD2. This CDR3 spans 14 amino acids. From germline, CDR1 is SGHRS and CDR2 YFSETQ. The CDR3 DNA sequence: TGCGCCAGCAGCTTAGGGACTAGCGGGAAGGGTCGGGATTTT. Translated: CASSLGTSGKGRDF.

V and J are TRBV4-1 and TRBJ2-7, with 11 bases identical to TRBD1. The V gene's germline CDR1 is MGHRA and CDR2 YSYEKL. J gave up 6 bases and V 0 bases, and 4 bases lay outside the gene matches. CDR3 length equals 15 residues. CDR3 amino acids: CASSQDGTGGREQYF. The CDR3 DNA reads as TGCGCCAGCAGCCAAGATGGGACAGGGGGACGCGAGCAGTACTTC.

The chain has TRBV5-1 and TRBJ2-7; 7 nucleotides agree with TRBD1. The junction had 8 bases not matched to a gene; V was cut back by 0 bases and J by 2 bases. The CDR3 runs to 16 residues. In germline, CDR1 is SGHRS, CDR2 YFSETQ. DNA of the CDR3: TGCGCCAGCAGCTTGGGTAGGGACAGAGTTACCTACGAGCAGTACTTC. Residues: CASSLGRDRVTYEQYF.

The CDR3 protein is CASTLGGRNTEAFF. CDR3 sequence (DNA): TGTGCCAGTACCTTAGGAGGGCGGAACACTGAAGCTTTCTTT. The chain uses TRBV19 and TRBJ1-1; no definite D call. The CDR3 loop spans 14 amino acids. The V gene lost 7 bases and the J gene lost 1 base, with 13 bases spanning the gap. CDR1 and CDR2 from the germline V gene are LNHDA and SQIVND (reference sequence).

The rearrangement uses TRBV2 and TRBJ1-2; TRBD1 matches 7 bases. CDR3 length: 12 residues. J gave up 6 bases and V 6 bases, and 4 bases lay outside the gene matches. Germline V lookup: CDR1 SNHLY, CDR2 FYNNEI. DNA for the CDR3: TGTGCCAGCAGGGGTGACAGGGATGGCTACACCTTC. Amino acid sequence: CASRGDRDGYTF.

The chain uses TRBV19 and TRBJ2-3, with 7 bases lining up with TRBD2. Germline values: CDR1 LNHDA, CDR2 SQIVND (reference sequence). V was clipped by 7 bases and J by 1 base; unmatched bases: 8. CDR3 length: 15 residues. CDR3: CASKTLTSGTDTQYF. CDR3 bases: TGTGCCAGTAAAACCCTCACTAGCGGCACAGATACGCAGTATTTT.

V gene TRBV6-5 combines with J gene TRBJ2-7, with 13 bases aligning to TRBD2. The CDR3 is 14 amino acids. The germline gives CDR1 MNHEY, CDR2 SVGAGI. Trimming at V came to 6 bases and at J to 3 bases, leaving 2 bases not matched to a gene. The CDR3 sequence: CASRGLAGDYEQYF. DNA of the CDR3: TGTGCCAGCAGAGGACTAGCGGGAGACTACGAGCAGTACTTC.

A single count supports this clone. The J gene is TRBJ2-4, the V gene TRBV19; 10 bases are a match to TRBD2. The V gene's germline CDR1 is LNHDA and CDR2 SQIVND (reference sequence). The CDR3 has 14 amino acids. With V trimmed by 6 bases and J by 5 bases, 4 bases remained unmatched. The CDR3 sequence is CASRGLAGENIQYF. CDR3 nucleotide sequence: TGTGCCAGTAGAGGCCTAGCGGGAGAAAACATTCAGTACTTC.

The chain combines TRBV29-1 with TRBJ2-7; TRBD2 aligns across 7 bases. This CDR3 spans 12 amino acids. V lost 6 bases and J lost 1; bases outside the gene matches: 3. The germline V gene encodes CDR1 SQVTM and CDR2 ANQGSEA. In DNA, the CDR3 is TGCAGCGTGCAGCGGGGTTCCTACGAGCAGTACTTC. Translated: CSVQRGSYEQYF.

The chain has TRBV14 and TRBJ2-5; D is unclear. The germline V and J ends were trimmed by 0 bases and 4 bases, with 3 bases remaining between them. In germline, CDR1 is SGHDN, CDR2 FVKESK. This CDR3 region has 12 residues. CDR3 region: CASSQERETQYF. The CDR3 DNA sequence: TGTGCCAGCAGCCAAGAGAGAGAGACCCAGTACTTC.

This clone was detected once. V and J are TRBV3-1 (or the pseudogene TRBV3-2) and TRBJ2-7, with TRBD1 matching 10 bases. The CDR3 loop spans 14 amino acids. V dropped 2 bases and J dropped 9; count of bases not matched to a gene: 7. Germline CDR1 is LGHDT and CDR2 is YNNKEL (reference sequence). CDR3 nucleotides: TGTGCCAGCAGCCAACCTGGACAGGGGGTAGGGCAGTACTTC. It codes for CASSQPGQGVGQYF.

This clone was found a few times. The chain is built from TRBV27 and TRBJ1-2; 7 bases fit TRBD1. CDR1 is MNHEY, CDR2 SMNVEV, per germline (reference sequence). The V gene end was trimmed by 2 bases and the J gene end by 5 bases; junction bases not matched to a gene: 8. The CDR3 loop spans 15 amino acids. CDR3 sequence (DNA): TGTGCCAGCAGTTTACGACAGGGAAGGCGGTATGGCTACACCTTC. It specifies CASSLRQGRRYGYTF.

The rearrangement uses TRBV30 and TRBJ1-2, with D hard to call. Trimming took 4 bases from V and 8 from J, leaving 20 bases between them. Looked up from germline, CDR1 is GTSNPN and CDR2 is SVGIG (reference sequence). CDR3 size: 14 residues. CDR3 nucleotides: TGTGCCTGGATGCGTACCACTACTCCAGAAGGCTACACCTTC. Its translation: CAWMRTTTPEGYTF. The complete variable domain, with remaining parts taken from reference TRBV30 and TRBJ1-2, reads SQTIHQWPATLVQPVGSPLSLECTVEGTSNPNLYWYRQAAGRGLQLLFYSVGIGQISSEVPQNLSASRPQDRQFILSSKKLLLSDSGFYLCAWMRTTTPEGYTFGSGTRLTVV.

V is TRBV28 and J is TRBJ2-1; 9 bases match TRBD2. The CDR3 length is 14 residues. Per germline, CDR1 MDHEN and CDR2 SYDVKM. The J segment lost 7 bases and the V segment lost 3 bases, leaving 4 bases of the junction unmatched. CDR3 sequence (DNA): TGTGCCAGCAGTTTTAGCGGGAGTTTAAATGAGCAGTTCTTC. It is translated as CASSFSGSLNEQFF.

The chain employs TRBV28 and TRBJ1-1, with 8 bases matching TRBD1. V trimming: 2 bases; J trimming: 4 bases; junction bases outside the gene matches: 3. Germline V gene data show CDR1 as MDHEN and CDR2 as SYDVKM. The CDR3 has 14 amino acids. The DNA of the CDR3 is TGTGCCAGCAGTTTAGCCAGGGGGCGCACTGAAGCTTTCTTT. It codes for CASSLARGRTEAFF.

The chain uses TRBV3-1 (or the pseudogene TRBV3-2) and TRBJ1-3; D is ambiguous. V lost 4 bases to trimming and J lost 0 bases, with 10 bases between them. The CDR3 sequence is 15 residues long. Germline assignment: CDR1 LGHDT and CDR2 YNNKEL (reference sequence). The CDR3 loop reads CASSLSDNSGNTIYF. As DNA, the CDR3 is TGTGCCAGCAGCCTCTCAGACAACTCTGGAAACACCATATATTTT.

V is TRBV18 and J is TRBJ1-1, with D possibly being TRBD1 (6 bases). This CDR3 is built from 14 residues. Trimming left V 3 bases short and J 6 bases short, with 14 bases between. In germline, CDR1 is KGHSH, CDR2 LQKENI. The CDR3 nucleotides read TGTGCCAGCTCACCCCGTTTGGGGGCGGCTGAAGCTTTCTTT. Amino acids: CASSPRLGAAEAFF. Looking up the rest from reference TRBV18 and TRBJ1-1 gives the full variable domain: NAGVMQNPRHLVRRRGQEARLRCSPMKGHSHVYWYRQLPEEGLKFMVYLQKENIIDESGMPKERFSAEFPKEGPSILRIQQVVRGDSAAYFCASSPRLGAAEAFFGQGTRLTVV.

A single count supports this clone. V usage is TRBV19 and J usage is TRBJ1-2; 8 positions match TRBD1. Germline trimming cut 4 bases from V and 7 bases from J; bases unmatched to any gene: 11. The CDR3 extends over 15 amino acids. The V gene's germline CDR1 is LNHDA and CDR2 SQIVND (reference sequence). The CDR3 DNA is TGTGCCAGTAGTACCCTACAGGGGGAATTCGGTGGCTACACCTTC. It specifies CASSTLQGEFGGYTF.

The rearrangement links TRBV28 to TRBJ2-7; 9 bases match TRBD2. With 5 bases clipped from V and 2 bases from J, the junction kept 7 bases outside the gene matches. Germline V gene sequence: CDR1 MDHEN, CDR2 SYDVKM. The CDR3 is made up of 15 amino acids. The DNA of the CDR3 is TGTGCCAGCAGTCCCGGGACTAGCAGAACCTACGAGCAGTACTTC. It translates to CASSPGTSRTYEQYF. Complete variable domain (other parts from reference TRBV28 and TRBJ2-7): DVKVTQSSRYLVKRTGEKVFLECVQDMDHENMFWYRQDPGLGLRLIYFSYDVKMKEKGDIPEGYSVSREKKERFSLILESASTNQTSMYLCASSPGTSRTYEQYFGPGTRLTVT.

This chain joins TRBV9 and TRBJ2-1, with D possibly matching TRBD1 (5 bases). V was cut by 0 bases and J by 5 bases, with 9 bases left in between. CDR3 length: 14 amino acids. The germline gives CDR1 SGDLS, CDR2 YYNGEE. In DNA form, the CDR3 reads TGTGCCAGCAGCGTAGCATCCAGGGACAATGAGCAGTTCTTC. Translating it yields CASSVASRDNEQFF.

V is TRBV5-1 and J is TRBJ1-6, with TRBD1 as a possible D gene (6 bases). V shed 2 bases and J shed 8 bases, with 14 bases lying between them. The germline CDR1 and CDR2 sequences are SGHRS and YFSETQ. The CDR3 spans 15 residues. The CDR3 protein is CASSFGDRPYSPLHF. Here the CDR3 DNA reads TGCGCCAGCAGCTTTGGCGACAGGCCCTATTCACCCCTCCACTTT.